The source of this T cell receptor beta chain is a study of blood T cell repertoires in COVID-19. Turning to the study itself: Sites in the United States, Italy and Spain provided acute and convalescent COVID-19 samples. PBMCs, B-cell-depleted T cells, or T cells provided the cDNA or gDNA that made up the material.

Source study methods: Estimates of nucleated cell counts were drawn from the amplification of reference gene primers. Data came from immunoSEQ multiplex PCR; TCRdb stores just in-frame clones and leaves some out. V, J and clone size were drawn from that table, and D and trimming were deduced from the DNA. The sample includes some 180,000 clones, around 90% of them seen just once. The TCR sequence derives from a man aged 35-49 years with active or convalescent COVID-19. Material for sequencing was peripheral blood.

CDR3 protein: CASSPGTQTYEQYF. The CDR3, as DNA: TGTGCCAGCTCGCCCGGGACTCAAACCTACGAGCAGTACTTC. The genes are TRBV18 and TRBJ2-7; D possibly corresponds to TRBD2 (6 bases). The germline V gene encodes CDR1 KGHSH and CDR2 LQKENI. With 6 bases removed from V and 2 bases from J, the gap between germline ends came to 14 bases. The length of the CDR3 is 14 residues.